The 15 T cell receptor beta chains below were found in one sample sequenced in a study of blood T cell repertoires in COVID-19. Clones were read by immunoSEQ multiplex PCR, and TCRdb kept only the in-frame ones, dropping some. Of tens of thousands of clones listed, more than 65% were seen once; the top ten hold roughly 5%. Sequenced: peripheral blood. These receptors all stem from a woman older than 75 with active or convalescent COVID-19.

This clone was seen a single time. The chain recombines TRBV7-2 with TRBJ2-5, with no clear D. Per the germline V gene, CDR1 is SGHTA and CDR2 is FQGNSA. The CDR3 sequence is 13 residues long. The V gene lost 1 base and the J gene lost 2 bases, with 5 bases spanning the gap. DNA for the CDR3: TGTGCCAGCAGCTTAGTTCCTCAAGAGACCCAGTACTTC. Encoded protein: CASSLVPQETQYF.

The chain employs TRBV10-3 and TRBJ2-3, with 8 bases lining up with TRBD2. The junction had 2 bases not matched to a gene; V was cut back by 6 bases and J by 3 bases. Germline V gene sequence: CDR1 ENHRY, CDR2 SYGVKD. The CDR3 sequence is 13 residues long. The CDR3 is CAISGGGTDTQYF. For the CDR3, the DNA is TGTGCCATCAGCGGCGGGGGGACAGATACGCAGTATTTT.

This sequence joins TRBV9 and TRBJ1-2; 8 nucleotides align to TRBD1. Germline loops: CDR1 SGDLS, CDR2 YYNGEE. The CDR3 extends over 15 amino acids. J gave up 6 bases and V 0 bases, and 7 bases lay outside the gene matches. The CDR3 reads CASSVGGGQGDGYTF. CDR3 bases: TGTGCCAGCAGCGTAGGGGGAGGACAGGGAGATGGCTACACCTTC.

The genes are TRBV27 and TRBJ1-6; no definite D call. The CDR3 has 14 residues. CDR1 and CDR2 from the germline V gene are MNHEY and SMNVEV (reference sequence). The V end was cut by 8 bases, the J end by 0 bases, with 8 bases between. The CDR3 sequence: CASGESSYNSPLHF. Written as DNA, the CDR3 is TGTGCCAGCGGAGAGAGCTCCTATAATTCACCCCTCCACTTT.

This clone was detected only once. The CDR3 loop is CASSPGEGRTEAFF. The CDR3 bases are TGTGCCAGCTCACCAGGGGAGGGGCGCACTGAAGCTTTCTTT. The V call is TRBV18, the J call TRBJ1-1, with TRBD1 as a possible D gene (5 bases). The germline gives CDR1 KGHSH, CDR2 LQKENI. V was shortened by 2 bases and J by 4 bases, with 11 bases between the two germline ends. The CDR3 is 14 residues long.

CDR3 bases: TGTGCCAGCAGTCCGGACAGGGGAAGAGGCTACACCTTC. It yields the protein CASSPDRGRGYTF. The chain links TRBV28 to TRBJ1-2; 9 nucleotides line up with TRBD1. Germline values: CDR1 MDHEN, CDR2 SYDVKM. The CDR3 is 13 residues long. V was clipped by 5 bases and J by 8 bases; unmatched bases: 6.

This rearrangement joins TRBV6-2 or TRBV6-3 to TRBJ1-4; 7 bases agree with TRBD1. Germline assignment: CDR1 MNHEY and CDR2 SVGEGT. Trimming at V came to 2 bases and at J to 6 bases, leaving 9 bases not matched to a gene. This CDR3 is 16 amino acids long. The CDR3 coding sequence is TGTGCCAGCAGTTACGGCGACAGGGATTTCGATGAAAAACTGTTTTTT. This sequence encodes CASSYGDRDFDEKLFF.

In its sample, this clone was seen a few times. The V call is TRBV3-1 (or the pseudogene TRBV3-2), the J call TRBJ1-2; 7 nucleotides match TRBD1. This CDR3 has 15 amino acids. CDR1 and CDR2 from the germline V gene are LGHDT and YNNKEL (reference sequence). V was pared by 4 bases and J by 4 bases, with 9 bases of the junction left unmatched. The CDR3 here is CASSPFRHRGYGYTF. The CDR3 DNA sequence: TGTGCCAGCAGCCCGTTTCGGCACAGGGGCTATGGCTACACCTTC.

The J gene is TRBJ2-7, the V gene TRBV7-9, with TRBD2 as a possible D gene (5 bases). With 7 bases removed from V and 4 bases from J, the gap between germline ends came to 11 bases. Looked up from germline, CDR1 is SEHNR and CDR2 is FQNEAQ (reference sequence). The length of the CDR3 is 12 residues. The CDR3 DNA sequence: TGTGCCAGCACCCATCGGGGTTACGAGCAGTACTTC. It translates to CASTHRGYEQYF.

This chain joins TRBV19 and TRBJ1-1; D is undetermined. This CDR3 has 14 residues. Trimming stripped 5 bases from V and 0 bases from J, with 10 bases between. Germline V gene sequence: CDR1 LNHDA, CDR2 SQIVND (reference sequence). CDR3 in amino acids: CASSPVTVNTEAFF. CDR3 sequence (DNA): TGTGCCAGTAGTCCGGTTACAGTGAACACTGAAGCTTTCTTT.

The CDR3 region is CASSYPRRRWTEAFF. The CDR3 DNA sequence: TGTGCCAGCAGTTACCCCAGGAGGAGGTGGACTGAAGCTTTCTTT. V usage is TRBV28 and J usage is TRBJ1-1, with D hard to call. Trimming left V 4 bases short and J 5 bases short, with 17 bases between. Germline loops: CDR1 MDHEN, CDR2 SYDVKM. The CDR3 is 15 residues long.

The genes are TRBV14 and TRBJ2-3; 7 bases match TRBD2. The CDR3 length is 17 residues. Trimming removed 1 base from V and 1 base from J; junction bases left unmatched: 8. Germline V CDR1 and CDR2: SGHDN, FVKESK. CDR3 sequence reads: CASSQAELALGTDTQYF. In DNA, the CDR3 is TGTGCCAGCAGCCAAGCCGAACTAGCGCTGGGCACAGATACGCAGTATTTT.

J is TRBJ2-3 and V is TRBV5-6; 10 bases map to TRBD1. Germline V gene lookup returns CDR1 SGHDT and CDR2 YYEEEE. The CDR3 has 17 amino acids. With V trimmed by 2 bases and J by 5 bases, 11 bases remained unmatched. In DNA, the CDR3 is TGTGCCAGCAGCTTCTTCATCGTGGACAGGGGGATAGATACGCAGTATTTT. The encoded protein is CASSFFIVDRGIDTQYF.

V and J are TRBV21-1 and TRBJ1-2. TRBV21-1 has pseudogene status. The CDR3 extends over 13 amino acids. The DNA of the CDR3 is TGTGCCAGCACCCGGGGGAGCAGCTATGGCTACACCTTC. Translating gives CASTRGSSYGYTF.

The genes are TRBV19 and TRBJ2-1; TRBD1 aligns across 10 bases. V trimming: 6 bases; J trimming: 7 bases; junction bases outside the gene matches: 6. The CDR3 loop spans 14 amino acids. The V gene's germline CDR1 is LNHDA and CDR2 SQIVND (reference sequence). The CDR3 reads CASRRKDRGNEQFF. For the CDR3, the DNA is TGTGCCAGTAGGAGGAAGGACAGGGGGAATGAGCAGTTCTTC.